This is a list of T cell receptor beta chains from one sample in a study of molecular identifiers for immune sequencing clone quantification. TCRdb analysed the PCR reads with MiXCR anew, one entry per CDR3 protein. The sample holds 300,000 to 400,000 distinct CDR3 sequences, 24% seen once. Sequencing was done on a sample of naive CD8+ T cells from blood, with Jurkat cell RNA spiked in. These receptors were taken from a human donor in good health. Some libraries in this study had Jurkat cell RNA spiked in. Each CDR3 is given with its conserved first and last residue. Each record gives: D gene, J gene, CDR3 length, clone size, V gene, CDR3 protein, CDR3 DNA. A D gene is named only where the DNA matches it firmly. For some rows the clone size is stated as once, few or many, or as a class when expanded; others skip it.

. TRBJ2-3 15 many TRBV19 CASSIEYRSTDTQYF TGTGCCAGTAGCATAGAGTACAGGAGCACAGATACGCAGTATTTT
. TRBJ2-6 21 few TRBV6-5 CASSYLAGTVLKRAGANVLTF TGTGCCAGCAGTTACTTAGCCGGGACGGTGCTCAAAAGGGCTGGGGCCAACGTCCTGACTTTC
TRBD1 TRBJ1-1 18 few TRBV9 CASSAPPDRGWVNTEAFF TGTGCCAGCAGCGCACCCCCAGACAGGGGGTGGGTGAACACTGAAGCTTTCTTT
. TRBJ1-1 18 many TRBV6-6 CASSLTIRETGIGTEAFF TGTGCCAGCAGTTTAACGATACGTGAAACAGGGATTGGCACTGAAGCTTTCTTT
TRBD1 TRBJ2-5 16 . TRBV4-3 CASSQAPGTGLETQYF TGCGCCAGCAGCCAAGCCCCGGGGACAGGTCTAGAGACCCAGTACTTC
. TRBJ2-1 13 few TRBV12-3/TRBV12-4 CASSSPAGNEQFF TGTGCCAGCAGTTCCCCCGCCGGCAATGAGCAGTTCTTC
TRBD2 TRBJ2-7 17 many TRBV28 CASSSPSGTRGPYEQYF TGTGCCAGCAGTTCCCCGAGCGGGACGAGAGGACCGTACGAGCAGTACTTC
. TRBJ1-1 15 few TRBV12-5 CASGLFGGTNTEAFF TGTGCTAGTGGTTTGTTCGGAGGGACGAACACTGAAGCTTTCTTT
. TRBJ1-2 14 few TRBV30 CAWGREGRGYGYTF TGTGCCTGGGGCCGTGAAGGGAGGGGATATGGCTACACCTTC
. TRBJ1-5 15 few TRBV4-1 CASSQVIRADQPQHF TGCGCCAGCAGCCAAGTTATAAGAGCAGATCAGCCCCAGCATTTT
. TRBJ2-2 14 . TRBV4-1 CASSQALSTGELFF TGCGCCAGCAGCCAAGCTTTGAGCACCGGGGAGCTGTTTTTT
. TRBJ2-1 15 . TRBV12-3/TRBV12-4 CASSLAIDSTGEQFF TGTGCCAGCAGTTTAGCGATAGACTCTACCGGTGAGCAGTTCTTC
. TRBJ2-7 14 . TRBV6-5 CASSPRRGSYEQYF TGTGCCAGCAGTCCTAGGAGAGGGTCCTACGAGCAGTACTTC
. TRBJ1-5 16 . TRBV2 CASSEAEGRGSQPQHF TGTGCCAGCAGTGAAGCGGAGGGCAGGGGATCTCAGCCCCAGCATTTT
. TRBJ1-2 13 many TRBV24-1 CATSDYQNYGYTF TGTGCCACCAGTGATTACCAGAATTATGGCTACACCTTC
TRBD1 TRBJ2-3 16 . TRBV28 CASRSRQGDPTDTKYF TGTGCCAGCAGGTCGAGACAGGGCGATCCCACAGATACGAAGTATTTT
. TRBJ2-5 12 many TRBV29-1 CSVNRFQETQYF TGCAGCGTTAACAGGTTTCAAGAGACCCAGTACTTC